The 8 T cell receptor beta chains below were found in one sample sequenced in a study of blood T cells in healthy people across ages. PCR was performed a second time for roughly 7 to 11 cycles using a sample-barcoded 5' primer and a J-beta primer mix. TCRdb fed the 5' RACE reads into MiXCR, producing one record per CDR3 protein. The data contain some 920,000 distinct CDR3 sequences, 51% of them singletons. The sample consisted of blood. The origin of the receptors is a woman aged 55-70 years in good health.

V usage is TRBV7-9 and J usage is TRBJ2-5, with 9 positions matching TRBD1. CDR3 length: 15 residues. Germline CDR1 reads SEHNR; CDR2 reads FQNEAQ (reference sequence). The trim removed 3 bases at V and 3 bases at J, leaving 5 bases unmatched. CDR3 DNA sequence: TGTGCCAGCAGCTTGGTAGACAGGGGGGAAGAGACCCAGTACTTC. Translation gives CASSLVDRGEETQYF.

The genes are TRBV11-2 and TRBJ2-1; 10 bases are a match to TRBD2. Germline V lookup: CDR1 SGHAT, CDR2 FQNNGV. V shed 5 bases, J shed 2 bases, and the junction held 9 bases outside the gene matches. The CDR3 is 17 amino acids. The CDR3, as DNA: TGTGCCAGCAGCCCAAACCTAGCGGGAGTGGCCTACAATGAGCAGTTCTTC. It encodes CASSPNLAGVAYNEQFF. Using reference TRBV11-2 and TRBJ2-1 for the parts outside the CDR3, the full variable domain is EAGVAQSPRYKIIEKRQSVAFWCNPISGHATLYWYQQILGQGPKLLIQFQNNGVVDDSQLPKDRFSAERLKGVDSTLKIQPAKLEDSAVYLCASSPNLAGVAYNEQFFGPGTRLTVL.

The chain's CDR3 is CASSPKIRLGNEQFF. CDR3 sequence (DNA): TGTGCCAGCAGCCCGAAAATTCGACTGGGCAATGAGCAGTTCTTC. The chain employs TRBV7-9 and TRBJ2-1; D unclear. The V gene lost 5 bases and the J gene lost 6 bases, with 17 bases spanning the gap. CDR1 and CDR2 (germline): SEHNR, FQNEAQ (reference sequence). There are 15 residues in the CDR3.

This sequence joins TRBV30 and TRBJ1-6; D is uncertain. Germline values: CDR1 GTSNPN, CDR2 SVGIG (reference sequence). The V end was cut by 3 bases, the J end by 0 bases, with 9 bases between. The CDR3 has 15 residues. The CDR3 sequence: CAWRPASSYNSPLHF. For the CDR3, the DNA is TGTGCCTGGAGGCCAGCGAGCTCCTATAATTCACCCCTCCACTTT.

In its sample, this clonotype was seen a few times. The chain links TRBV21-1 to TRBJ2-3. TRBV21-1 is classified as a pseudogene. CDR3 length equals 13 residues. The CDR3 loop is CASKMVRTDTQYF. The CDR3 nucleotides are TGTGCCAGCAAGATGGTCCGCACAGATACGCAGTATTTT.

This CDR3 reads CASSLGNLKDRSYEQYF. The CDR3 nucleotides are TGTGCCAGCAGTCTGGGGAACCTAAAGGACAGGTCTTACGAGCAGTACTTC. The chain combines TRBV28 with TRBJ2-7; 7 nucleotides align to TRBD1. The CDR3 has 17 amino acids. Germline V gene sequence: CDR1 MDHEN, CDR2 SYDVKM. Trimming removed 5 bases from V and 4 bases from J; junction bases left unmatched: 17.

This clonotype was seen a handful of times. The chain joins TRBV3-1 to TRBJ2-1, with 10 bases fitting TRBD2. CDR1 and CDR2 (germline): LGHDT, YNNKEL (reference sequence). V trimming: 4 bases; J trimming: 15 bases; junction bases outside the gene matches: 9. The CDR3 contains 13 residues. The CDR3 DNA reads as TGTGCCAGCAGCCCACTAGGACTAGCGGTTCCGTTCTTC. Residues: CASSPLGLAVPFF.

The V gene is TRBV20-1, the J gene TRBJ1-5; possible D gene TRBD1, 5 bases. Germline V gives CDR1 DFQATT, CDR2 SNEGSKA (reference sequence). The CDR3 length is 20 residues. V lost 2 bases and J lost 7, with 33 bases in between. The CDR3 region has the DNA TGCAGTGCTAGATTTCCGATATTGCTGGGTGGGATGAGAGGGGCCCAGCCCCAGCATTTT. It encodes CSARFPILLGGMRGAQPQHF.